A single sample is the source of the 11 T cell receptor beta chains below, sequenced in a study of PD-1 blockade in classical Hodgkin lymphoma. Only in-frame clones appear in the TCRdb table, and some are missing; sequencing was by immunoSEQ multiplex PCR. The sample has some 21,000 clones, around 87% seen once. This sample's time point: newly diagnosed, previously untreated cHL patient sample. Through magnetic negative selection, CD8+ T cells were separated from PBMCs that had been thawed. Material for sequencing was CD8+ T cells from blood. The receptors shown here come from a human donor with classical Hodgkin lymphoma.

J is TRBJ1-3 and V is TRBV9, with D perhaps matching TRBD1 (5 bases). The CDR3 is 14 residues long. V lost 3 bases and J 2 bases, leaving 9 bases between the germline ends. Germline V gene data show CDR1 as SGDLS and CDR2 as YYNGEE. Here the CDR3 DNA reads TGTGCCAGCAGCGGACGCAGGGCTGGAAACACCATATATTTT. It is translated as CASSGRRAGNTIYF.

This clone has a handful of counts. V is TRBV10-2 and J is TRBJ2-7; no clear D. Trimming removed 8 bases at V and 3 bases at J, with 5 bases between. Germline V gene data show CDR1 as WSHSY and CDR2 as SAAADI. The CDR3 has 10 amino acids. CDR3 residues: CASGVYEQYF. DNA for the CDR3: TGCGCCAGCGGTGTCTACGAGCAGTACTTC.

V usage is TRBV5-1 and J usage is TRBJ2-5; TRBD1 aligns across 8 bases. V lost 0 bases and J lost 4; bases outside the gene matches: 8. This CDR3 spans 16 amino acids. Germline loops: CDR1 SGHRS, CDR2 YFSETQ. The chain's CDR3 is CASSLGGPGQVETQYF. In DNA, the CDR3 is TGCGCCAGCAGCTTGGGGGGCCCGGGACAGGTAGAGACCCAGTACTTC. Variable domain in full (rest from reference TRBV5-1 and TRBJ2-5): KAGVTQTPRYLIKTRGQQVTLSCSPISGHRSVSWYQQTPGQGLQFLFEYFSETQRNKGNFPGRFSGRQFSNSRSEMNVSTLELGDSALYLCASSLGGPGQVETQYFGPGTRLLVL.

This chain connects TRBV7-9 to TRBJ1-3; unclear D gene. V gave up 1 base and J gave up 8 bases, with 15 bases separating them. CDR3 length equals 15 residues. CDR1 SEHNR and CDR2 FQNEAQ come from the germline V gene (reference sequence). CDR3 loop: CASSLVALSSDTIYF. The CDR3 DNA reads TGTGCCAGCAGCTTAGTTGCACTGTCATCGGACACCATATATTTT.

The J gene is TRBJ2-3, the V gene TRBV29-1; no clear D gene. Germline assignment: CDR1 SQVTM and CDR2 ANQGSEA. V was shortened by 5 bases and J by 4 bases, with 13 bases between the two germline ends. This CDR3 contains 13 residues. The CDR3 bases are TGCAGCGTTTATCCTCCGTTTGCAGATACGCAGTATTTT. It is translated as CSVYPPFADTQYF.

This clone was observed a handful of times. The chain carries TRBV5-6 and TRBJ2-1; weak D call: TRBD2 (5 bases). Looked up from germline, CDR1 is SGHDT and CDR2 is YYEEEE. Trimming cost V 4 bases and J 3 bases, with 14 bases left between them. The CDR3 spans 15 residues. The CDR3: CASSQADQYYNEQFF. For the CDR3, the DNA is TGTGCCAGCAGCCAAGCGGACCAATACTACAATGAGCAGTTCTTC. Combining the CDR3 with reference TRBV5-6 and TRBJ2-1 gives the whole variable domain DAGVTQSPTHLIKTRGQQVTLRCSPKSGHDTVSWYQQALGQGPQFIFQYYEEEERQRGNFPDRFSGHQFPNYSSELNVNALLLGDSALYLCASSQADQYYNEQFFGPGTRLTVL.

J is TRBJ2-3 and V is TRBV9; no reliable D call. There are 15 residues in the CDR3. The ends were cut back, 0 bases at V and 4 bases at J, with 12 bases in the middle. The germline CDR1 and CDR2 sequences are SGDLS and YYNGEE. CDR3 residues: CASSVVSSSADTQYF. In DNA form, the CDR3 reads TGTGCCAGCAGCGTAGTCTCCTCTTCGGCAGATACGCAGTATTTT.

The chain links TRBV6-5 to TRBJ1-5; D may be TRBD1 (5 bases). The germline V gene encodes CDR1 MNHEY and CDR2 SVGAGI. V lost 5 bases and J lost 8, with 19 bases in between. The CDR3 consists of 15 residues. The CDR3 spells CASSAGLGPPKPQHF. CDR3 sequence (DNA): TGTGCCAGCAGTGCCGGACTGGGACCACCAAAGCCCCAGCATTTT.

The CDR3 reads CASSHTDREAFF. In DNA, the CDR3 is TGTGCCAGCAGCCACACCGACAGGGAAGCTTTCTTT. The rearrangement links TRBV11-3 to TRBJ1-1, with a possible D match to TRBD1 (6 bases). Germline CDR1 SGHNT, CDR2 YENEEA. CDR3 size: 12 residues. V was trimmed by 5 bases and J by 8 bases, leaving 12 bases between them.

The chain employs TRBV18 and TRBJ2-1, with 9 nucleotides matching TRBD1. In germline, CDR1 is KGHSH, CDR2 LQKENI. CDR3 length: 15 residues. V lost 3 bases, J lost 5 bases, and 5 bases stayed unmatched. The chain's CDR3 is CASSPWTGVDNEQFF. In DNA form, the CDR3 reads TGTGCCAGCTCACCCTGGACAGGGGTGGACAATGAGCAGTTCTTC.

J is TRBJ1-1 and V is TRBV5-1; a possible D gene is TRBD1 (6 bases). Germline-derived CDR1 and CDR2 are SGHRS and YFSETQ. V lost 4 bases, J lost 6 bases, and 22 bases lay in between. This CDR3 is built from 16 residues. This CDR3 is CASSLFGTTDAAEAFF. DNA for the CDR3: TGCGCCAGCAGCCTATTCGGGACAACGGATGCAGCTGAAGCTTTCTTT.